This TCR beta chain was sequenced in a study of blood T cell repertoires in COVID-19. For the study at large: Samples of COVID-19 (acute and convalescent) were obtained from the United States, Italy and Spain.

Participants spanned ages about 18 to 95 years and resided in some 22 US areas. Cohort placement rested on clinical history that participants reported themselves. Donors in Cohort 3 who had recovered were those with two negative PCRs, healthcare professional clearance, or resolution of their symptoms. The method was immunoSEQ multiplex PCR; TCRdb's version includes in-frame clones alone and lacks a portion of them. The sample contains 150,000 to 200,000 clones, approximately 85% of which appear only once. The CDR3 totals 15 residues. Germline CDR1 reads SGHAT; CDR2 reads FQNNGV. V gave up 0 bases and J gave up 3 bases, with 12 bases separating them.

The chain joins TRBV11-2 to TRBJ2-7; no firm D call. The clonotype comes from a young woman who had recovered from COVID-19. Sequencing used PBMCs or T cells enriched from blood (not recorded which). CDR3 nucleotide sequence: TGTGCCAGCAGCTTAGATTTTGTTGACATCTACGAGCAGTACTTC. Protein sequence: CASSLDFVDIYEQYF.